This entry concerns a single T cell receptor (beta chain). Its specificity is not known. This CDR3 is built from 14 residues. V lost 7 bases, J lost 0 bases, and 10 bases lay in between. Germline loops: CDR1 MNHNY, CDR2 SVGAGI (reference sequence). This entry is derived from a study of T cell repertoires in cytomegalovirus infection. At the level of the study: Public TCR beta signatures provided an indication of both CMV infection and a matching HLA type.

General study points: Individuals carrying CMV plus the relevant HLA were identified by cumulative frequency of public TCR beta families. The ex vivo response showed dominance by HLA-C-restricted CMV-specific TCR beta clonotypes.

Using its own MiXCR run on the reads, TCRdb lists one record per CDR3 protein. The sample has about 530,000 distinct CDR3 sequences; around 27% are singletons. The sequenced material came from PBMCs. This sequence originates from a human donor in good health (CMV status not recorded). Some clones in this sample may be carry-over from other donors' samples. The chain links TRBV6-6 to TRBJ1-3, with D tentatively TRBD1 (5 bases). The CDR3 here is CASIQGFSGNTIYF. The CDR3 nucleotides are TGTGCCAGCATTCAGGGATTCTCTGGAAACACCATATATTTT.